The 13 T cell receptor beta chains below were found in one sample sequenced in a study of T cells after yellow fever vaccination. Using its own MiXCR run on the 5' RACE reads, TCRdb lists one record per CDR3 protein. The sample shows around 250,000 distinct CDR3 sequences, approximately 5.2% of them seen only once. Sample: CD4+ T cells sorted from PBMCs, taken on the day of the yellow fever booster vaccination. All receptors derive from a man aged 18 to 29 who received the YFV17D yellow fever vaccine.

The chain links TRBV20-1 to TRBJ2-2; 7 positions match TRBD1. Trimming at V came to 7 bases and at J to 0 bases, leaving 2 bases not matched to a gene. Germline lookup yields CDR1 DFQATT and CDR2 SNEGSKA (reference sequence). CDR3 length equals 13 residues. The CDR3 region is CSVGGSNTGELFF. For the CDR3, the DNA is TGCAGTGTAGGGGGCTCGAACACCGGGGAGCTGTTTTTT.

A few counts support this clonotype. The rearrangement links TRBV20-1 to TRBJ1-1, with a possible D match to TRBD1 (6 bases). Per the germline V gene, CDR1 is DFQATT and CDR2 is SNEGSKA (reference sequence). This CDR3 has 13 amino acids. V lost 4 bases, J lost 6 bases, and 15 bases lay in between. In nucleotides, the CDR3 is TGCAGTGCTACTTACAGGGTAGGCGCTGAAGCTTTCTTT. This codes for CSATYRVGAEAFF.

This clonotype showed up just a few times. The V gene is TRBV7-2, the J gene TRBJ2-3, with TRBD2 matching 10 bases. The germline V gene has CDR1 SGHTA and CDR2 FQGNSA. This CDR3 contains 16 residues. V trimming: 4 bases; J trimming: 1 base; junction bases outside the gene matches: 5. Written as DNA, the CDR3 is TGTGCCAGCAGCTCCAGCGGGGGGGCTGGCACAGATACGCAGTATTTT. Translated: CASSSSGGAGTDTQYF.

This clonotype was seen many times. The chain recombines TRBV7-2 with TRBJ1-5; D remains unclear. V shed 0 bases and J shed 5 bases, with 5 bases lying between them. Germline CDR1 reads SGHTA; CDR2 reads FQGNSA. The CDR3 length is 13 residues. The CDR3 bases are TGTGCCAGCAGCTTAGCGCATGATCAGCCCCAGCATTTT. Amino acid sequence: CASSLAHDQPQHF.

The genes are TRBV4-3 and TRBJ2-7, with 9 bases identical to TRBD1. Germline V lookup: CDR1 LGHNA, CDR2 YSLEER. This CDR3 contains 15 residues. V lost 1 base and J lost 2; bases outside the gene matches: 3. The CDR3 DNA follows: TGCGCCAGCAGCCAAGCTTGGGACAGGGCCTACGAGCAGTACTTC. Its protein product is CASSQAWDRAYEQYF.

Many counts were recorded for this clonotype. The CDR3, as DNA: TGTGCCAGCAGTCGGACAAGTACCACCGGGGAGCTGTTTTTT. Protein: CASSRTSTTGELFF. The gene calls are TRBV2 and TRBJ2-2; D perhaps matches TRBD1 (5 bases). Trimming shortened V by 5 bases and J by 4 bases, and 11 bases separated the two germline ends. This CDR3 has 14 residues. Germline V CDR1 and CDR2: SNHLY, FYNNEI.

This clonotype has a count of ten or more. The genes are TRBV7-2 and TRBJ1-2; D is possibly TRBD1 (5 bases). The CDR3 runs to 14 residues. Trimming removed 0 bases at V and 4 bases at J, with 9 bases between. The germline V gene has CDR1 SGHTA and CDR2 FQGNSA. In DNA form, the CDR3 reads TGTGCCAGCAGCTTAGCGTTCCAGGGCTATGGCTACACCTTC. Translating it yields CASSLAFQGYGYTF.

This clonotype was found a few times. The chain couples TRBV4-3 to TRBJ1-6; D might be TRBD1 (6 bases). Trimming cost V 0 bases and J 8 bases, with 14 bases left between them. The CDR3 covers 16 residues. Germline lookup yields CDR1 LGHNA and CDR2 YSLEER. Written as DNA, the CDR3 is TGCGCCAGCAGCCAAGAGCAGGGGAATGGGGATTCACCCCTCCACTTT. Amino acids: CASSQEQGNGDSPLHF.

This clonotype was detected ten times or more. This chain joins TRBV20-1 and TRBJ2-6, with unresolved D. Germline lookup yields CDR1 DFQATT and CDR2 SNEGSKA (reference sequence). The V end was cut by 4 bases, the J end by 4 bases, with 5 bases between. The CDR3 runs 12 residues. The CDR3 protein is CSATVGANVLTF. As DNA, the CDR3 is TGCAGTGCTACAGTAGGGGCCAACGTCCTGACTTTC.

There are many counts of this clonotype. V usage is TRBV6-2 or TRBV6-3 and J usage is TRBJ1-1; tentative D call: TRBD1 (5 bases). CDR1 is MNHEY, CDR2 SVGEGT, per germline. The CDR3 sequence is 16 residues long. With 0 bases removed from V and 8 bases from J, the gap between germline ends came to 19 bases. The CDR3 DNA sequence: TGTGCCAGCAGTTACTCGAACACAGGCTACAACAAGGAAGCTTTCTTT. As protein: CASSYSNTGYNKEAFF.

In its sample, this clonotype was seen a few times. The chain uses TRBV5-4 and TRBJ2-7, with 7 nucleotides matching TRBD1. With 4 bases clipped from V and 0 bases from J, the junction kept 4 bases outside the gene matches. The CDR3 consists of 14 residues. Germline assignment: CDR1 SGHNT and CDR2 YYREEE (reference sequence). CDR3 amino acids: CASSQTGVSYEQYF. CDR3 sequence (DNA): TGTGCCAGCAGCCAAACAGGGGTCTCCTACGAGCAGTACTTC.

This clonotype turned up a few times. This chain links TRBV27 with TRBJ2-2; no reliable D call. V lost 3 bases and J lost 3, with 8 bases in between. Germline V lookup: CDR1 MNHEY, CDR2 SMNVEV (reference sequence). The CDR3 is 14 amino acids. Written as DNA, the CDR3 is TGTGCCAGCAGTTTCAACCGACACACCGGGGAGCTGTTTTTT. The encoded protein is CASSFNRHTGELFF.

This clonotype was seen repeatedly, ten times or more. The rearrangement uses TRBV28 and TRBJ2-2; unclear D gene. Per germline, CDR1 MDHEN and CDR2 SYDVKM. CDR3 length: 16 amino acids. Trimming left V 8 bases short and J 3 bases short, with 19 bases between. CDR3 amino acids: CASGWTFGLYTGELFF. The CDR3 coding sequence is TGTGCCAGCGGTTGGACCTTTGGGTTGTACACCGGGGAGCTGTTTTTT.